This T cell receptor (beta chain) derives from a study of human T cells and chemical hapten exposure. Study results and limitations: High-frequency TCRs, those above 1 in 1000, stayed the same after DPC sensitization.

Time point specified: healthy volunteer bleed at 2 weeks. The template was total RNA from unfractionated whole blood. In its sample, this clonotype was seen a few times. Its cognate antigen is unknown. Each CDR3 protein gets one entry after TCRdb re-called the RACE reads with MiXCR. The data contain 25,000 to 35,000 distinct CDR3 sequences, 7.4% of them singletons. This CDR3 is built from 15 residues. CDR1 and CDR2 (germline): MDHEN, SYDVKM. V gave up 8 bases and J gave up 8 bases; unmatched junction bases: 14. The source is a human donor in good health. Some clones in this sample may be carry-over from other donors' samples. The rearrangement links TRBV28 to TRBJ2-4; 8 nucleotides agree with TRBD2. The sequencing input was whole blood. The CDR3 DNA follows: TGTGCCAGCGGGGGAGAGGGGACTAGTGGAGACATTCAGTACTTC. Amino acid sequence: CASGGEGTSGDIQYF.